This T cell receptor (beta chain) was observed in a study of CD8 T cells in Susac syndrome. Negative isolation was used for CD8+ and CD4+ T cells, and FACS enrichment was applied to TEMRA cells. This CDR3 region has 14 residues. Trimming cost V 2 bases and J 2 bases; bases outside gene matches: 3. CDR1 is SQVTM, CDR2 ANQGSEA, per germline. cDNA came from approximately 0.5 to 1 ug RNA primed by random hexamers. MiXCR, applied by TCRdb to the immunoSEQ multiplex PCR reads, yields one record per CDR3 protein. In the table there are 100,000 to 150,000 distinct CDR3 sequences, nearly 95% of which are singletons.

This rearrangement joins TRBV29-1 to TRBJ1-3; 7 positions match TRBD1. This clonotype was obtained from a human donor in good health. The specimen sequenced was CD4+ T cells from PBMCs. In DNA, the CDR3 is TGCAGCGTTGAAAGGGGGCTAACTGGAAACACCATATATTTT. Amino acid sequence: CSVERGLTGNTIYF.